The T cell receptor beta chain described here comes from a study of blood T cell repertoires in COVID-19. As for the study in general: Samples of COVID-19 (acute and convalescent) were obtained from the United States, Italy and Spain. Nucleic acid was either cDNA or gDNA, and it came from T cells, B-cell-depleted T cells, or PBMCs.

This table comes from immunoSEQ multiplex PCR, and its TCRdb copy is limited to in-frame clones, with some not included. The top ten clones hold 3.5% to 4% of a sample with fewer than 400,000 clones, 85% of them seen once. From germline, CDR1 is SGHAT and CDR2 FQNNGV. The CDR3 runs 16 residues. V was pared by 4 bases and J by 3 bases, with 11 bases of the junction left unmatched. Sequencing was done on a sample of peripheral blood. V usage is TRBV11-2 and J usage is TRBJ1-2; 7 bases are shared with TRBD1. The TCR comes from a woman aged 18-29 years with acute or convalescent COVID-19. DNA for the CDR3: TGTGCCAGCAGCTCTGGGGCCGGGACAGAAGACTATGGCTACACCTTC. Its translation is CASSSGAGTEDYGYTF.